This T cell receptor (beta chain) was recovered during a study of T cells in Graves' hyperthyroidism and ophthalmopathy. Amplification of TCR beta CDR3 regions was performed using RNA transcripts as template. With the HTBI primer set, the TCR CDR3 went through a first round of RT-PCR. TCRdb itself ran the multiplex PCR reads through MiXCR, one entry per CDR3 protein. The repertoire includes about 520,000 distinct CDR3 sequences, around 22% of them detected once, and roughly 10% sits in the top ten. This clonotype was seen repeatedly, ten times or more. Germline lookup yields CDR1 DFQATT and CDR2 SNEGSKA (reference sequence). This CDR3 is built from 13 residues. With 1 base removed from V and 5 bases from J, the gap between germline ends came to 12 bases.

Sequencing was done on a sample of blood. The receptor comes from a woman in her twenties or thirties with Graves' ophthalmopathy. This sequence joins TRBV20-1 and TRBJ2-7; D assignment may be TRBD1 or TRBD2 (5 bases each). CDR3 in amino acids: CSARVLRGDEQYF. For the CDR3, the DNA is TGCAGTGCTAGAGTACTGAGGGGCGACGAGCAGTACTTC.